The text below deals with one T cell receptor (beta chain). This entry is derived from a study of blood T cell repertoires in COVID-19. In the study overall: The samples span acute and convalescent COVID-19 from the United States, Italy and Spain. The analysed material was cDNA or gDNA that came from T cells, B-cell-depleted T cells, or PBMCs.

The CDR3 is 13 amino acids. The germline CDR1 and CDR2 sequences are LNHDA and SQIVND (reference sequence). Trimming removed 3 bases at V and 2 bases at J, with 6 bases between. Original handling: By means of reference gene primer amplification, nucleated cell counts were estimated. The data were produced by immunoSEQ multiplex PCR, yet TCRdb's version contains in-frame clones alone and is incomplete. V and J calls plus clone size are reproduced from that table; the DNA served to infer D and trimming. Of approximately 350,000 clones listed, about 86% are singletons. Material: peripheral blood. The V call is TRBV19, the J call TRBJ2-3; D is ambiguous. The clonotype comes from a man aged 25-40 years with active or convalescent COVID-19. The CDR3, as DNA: TGTGCCAGTAGTATTGGAGACACAGATACGCAGTATTTT. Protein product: CASSIGDTDTQYF.